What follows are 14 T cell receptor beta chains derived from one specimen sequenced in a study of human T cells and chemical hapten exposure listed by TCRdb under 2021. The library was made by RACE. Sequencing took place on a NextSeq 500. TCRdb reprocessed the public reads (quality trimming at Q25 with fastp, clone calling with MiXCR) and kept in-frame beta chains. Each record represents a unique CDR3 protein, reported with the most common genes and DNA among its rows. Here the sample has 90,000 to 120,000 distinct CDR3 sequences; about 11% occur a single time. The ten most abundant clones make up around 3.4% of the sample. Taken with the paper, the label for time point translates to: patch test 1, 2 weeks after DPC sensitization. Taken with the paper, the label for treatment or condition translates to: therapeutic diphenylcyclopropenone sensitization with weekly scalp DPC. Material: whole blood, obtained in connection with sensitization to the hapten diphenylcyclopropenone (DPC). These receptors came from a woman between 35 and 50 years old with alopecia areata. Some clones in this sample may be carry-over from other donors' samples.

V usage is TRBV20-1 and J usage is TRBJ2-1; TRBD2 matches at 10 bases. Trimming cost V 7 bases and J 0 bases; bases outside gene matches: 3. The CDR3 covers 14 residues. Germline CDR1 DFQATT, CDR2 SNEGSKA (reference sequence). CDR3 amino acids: CSVPSGSSYNEQFF. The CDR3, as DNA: TGCAGTGTACCTAGCGGGAGCTCCTACAATGAGCAGTTCTTC.

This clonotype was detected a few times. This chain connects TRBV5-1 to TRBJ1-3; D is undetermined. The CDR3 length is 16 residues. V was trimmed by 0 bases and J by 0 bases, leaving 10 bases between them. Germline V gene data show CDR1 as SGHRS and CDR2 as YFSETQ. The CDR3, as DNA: TGCGCCAGCAGCTTGGAAGGGCTGATCTCTGGAAACACCATATATTTT. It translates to CASSLEGLISGNTIYF.

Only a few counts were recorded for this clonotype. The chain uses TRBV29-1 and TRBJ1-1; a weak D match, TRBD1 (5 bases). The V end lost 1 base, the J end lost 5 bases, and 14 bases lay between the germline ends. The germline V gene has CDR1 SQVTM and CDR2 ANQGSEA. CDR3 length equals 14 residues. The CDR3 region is CSVEVAGQSTEAFF. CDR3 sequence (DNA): TGCAGCGTTGAAGTGGCAGGGCAATCTACTGAAGCTTTCTTT. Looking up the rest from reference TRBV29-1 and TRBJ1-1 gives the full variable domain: SAVISQKPSRDICQRGTSLTIQCQVDSQVTMMFWYRQQPGQSLTLIATANQGSEATYESGFVIDKFPISRPNLTFSTLTVSNMSPEDSSIYLCSVEVAGQSTEAFFGQGTRLTVV.

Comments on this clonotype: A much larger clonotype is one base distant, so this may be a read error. CDR3 DNA sequence: TGTGCTTCTCAGCAGCTATATAGCAATCAGCCCCAGAATTTT. Translating gives CASQQLYSNQPQNF. This rearrangement joins TRBV2 to TRBJ1-5; no firm D call. In germline, CDR1 is SNHLY, CDR2 FYNNEI. This CDR3 has 14 amino acids.

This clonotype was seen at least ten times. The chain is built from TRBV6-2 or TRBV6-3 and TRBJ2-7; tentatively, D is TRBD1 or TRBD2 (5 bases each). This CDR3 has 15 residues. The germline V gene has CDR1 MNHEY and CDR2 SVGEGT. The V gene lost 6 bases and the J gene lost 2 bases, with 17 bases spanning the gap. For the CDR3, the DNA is TGTGCCAGCAGCTCGGGACGGACGATCCCCTACGAGCAGTACTTC. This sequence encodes CASSSGRTIPYEQYF.

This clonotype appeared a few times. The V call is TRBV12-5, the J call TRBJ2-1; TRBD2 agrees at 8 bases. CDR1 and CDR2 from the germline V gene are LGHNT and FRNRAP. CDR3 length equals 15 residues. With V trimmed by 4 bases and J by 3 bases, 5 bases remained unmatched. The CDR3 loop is CASGSSGPYYNEQFF. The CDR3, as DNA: TGTGCTAGTGGTTCTAGCGGGCCCTACTACAATGAGCAGTTCTTC.

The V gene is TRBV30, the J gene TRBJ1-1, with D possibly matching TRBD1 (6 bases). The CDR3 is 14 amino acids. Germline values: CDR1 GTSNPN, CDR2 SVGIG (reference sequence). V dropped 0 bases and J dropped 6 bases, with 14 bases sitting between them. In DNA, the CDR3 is TGTGCCTGGAGTGTACCTGGACAGAAGGCTGAAGCTTTCTTT. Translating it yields CAWSVPGQKAEAFF.

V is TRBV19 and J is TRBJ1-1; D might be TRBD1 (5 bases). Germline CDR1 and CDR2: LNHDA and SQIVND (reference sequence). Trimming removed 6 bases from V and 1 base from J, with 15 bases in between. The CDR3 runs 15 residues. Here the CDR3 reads CASSPTNRRNTEAFF. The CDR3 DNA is TGTGCCAGTAGCCCTACCAACAGGAGGAACACTGAAGCTTTCTTT.

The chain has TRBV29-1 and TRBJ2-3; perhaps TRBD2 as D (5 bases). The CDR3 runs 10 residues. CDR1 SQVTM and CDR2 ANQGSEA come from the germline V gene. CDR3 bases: TGCGGAGGCGCCACAGATACGCAGTATTTT. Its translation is CGGATDTQYF.

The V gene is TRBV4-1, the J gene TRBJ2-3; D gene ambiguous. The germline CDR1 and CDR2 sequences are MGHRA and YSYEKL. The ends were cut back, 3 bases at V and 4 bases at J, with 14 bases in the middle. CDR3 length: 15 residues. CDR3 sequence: CASSHIGSLPDTQYF. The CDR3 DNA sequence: TGCGCCAGCAGCCACATCGGTTCCCTCCCAGATACGCAGTATTTT.

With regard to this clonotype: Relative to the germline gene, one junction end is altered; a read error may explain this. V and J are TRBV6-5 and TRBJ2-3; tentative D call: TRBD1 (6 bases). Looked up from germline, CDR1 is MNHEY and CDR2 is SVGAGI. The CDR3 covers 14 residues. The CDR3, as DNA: TGTGCCAGCAGTTACCTCCGGGACACAGATGCGCAGTATTTT. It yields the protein CASSYLRDTDAQYF.

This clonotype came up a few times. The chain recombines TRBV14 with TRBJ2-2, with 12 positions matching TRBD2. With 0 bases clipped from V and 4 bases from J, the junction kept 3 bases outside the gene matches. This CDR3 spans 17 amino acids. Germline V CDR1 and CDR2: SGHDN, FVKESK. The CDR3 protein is CASSQDQTSGSTGELFF. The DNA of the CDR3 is TGTGCCAGCAGCCAAGATCAGACTAGCGGGAGCACCGGGGAGCTGTTTTTT.

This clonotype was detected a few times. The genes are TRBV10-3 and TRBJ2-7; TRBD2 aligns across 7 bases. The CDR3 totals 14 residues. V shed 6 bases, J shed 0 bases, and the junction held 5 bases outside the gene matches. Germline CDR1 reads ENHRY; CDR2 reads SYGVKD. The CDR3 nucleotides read TGTGCCATCAGGGAGGGAGGGGACTCCTACGAGCAGTACTTC. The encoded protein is CAIREGGDSYEQYF.

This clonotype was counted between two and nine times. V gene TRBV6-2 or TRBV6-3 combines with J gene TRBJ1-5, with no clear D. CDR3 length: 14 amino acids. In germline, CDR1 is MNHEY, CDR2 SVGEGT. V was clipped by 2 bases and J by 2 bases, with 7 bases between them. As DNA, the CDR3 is TGTGCCAGCAGTTACACCCTCGGCAATCAGCCCCAGCATTTT. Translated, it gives CASSYTLGNQPQHF.